This section outlines one TCR beta chain sequence together with its context. The antigen remains undetermined. V gave up 5 bases and J gave up 4 bases; unmatched junction bases: 7. There are 14 residues in the CDR3. CDR1 and CDR2 (germline): SGHNT, YYREEE (reference sequence). TCRdb keeps only in-frame clones here, not all; method: immunoSEQ multiplex PCR. The sample yields under 300,000 clones, around 87% seen once. The sample comes from a study of cytomegalovirus exposure and HLA in healthy donors. Whole-study results and caveats: There were some public TCRs occurring in many donors, but most TCR sequences were rare. Confirmation was obtained in vitro that three CMV-associated chains are specific for CMV antigens. Investigators reported approximately 150 TCR beta chains as tied to cytomegalovirus.

The source of this sequence is a woman aged 18-29 years in good health and CMV-seronegative. What was sequenced was PBMCs. This chain connects TRBV5-4 to TRBJ2-3, with TRBD1 matching 7 bases. The CDR3 sequence is CASRTGSVPDTQYF. Here the CDR3 DNA reads TGTGCCAGCAGGACAGGGTCCGTTCCAGATACGCAGTATTTT. The full variable domain, in which reference TRBV5-4 and TRBJ2-3 provide the parts outside the CDR3, is ETGVTQSPTHLIKTRGQQVTLRCSSQSGHNTVSWYQQALGQGPQFIFQYYREEENGRGNFPPRFSGLQFPNYSSELNVNALELDDSALYLCASRTGSVPDTQYFGPGTRLTVL.